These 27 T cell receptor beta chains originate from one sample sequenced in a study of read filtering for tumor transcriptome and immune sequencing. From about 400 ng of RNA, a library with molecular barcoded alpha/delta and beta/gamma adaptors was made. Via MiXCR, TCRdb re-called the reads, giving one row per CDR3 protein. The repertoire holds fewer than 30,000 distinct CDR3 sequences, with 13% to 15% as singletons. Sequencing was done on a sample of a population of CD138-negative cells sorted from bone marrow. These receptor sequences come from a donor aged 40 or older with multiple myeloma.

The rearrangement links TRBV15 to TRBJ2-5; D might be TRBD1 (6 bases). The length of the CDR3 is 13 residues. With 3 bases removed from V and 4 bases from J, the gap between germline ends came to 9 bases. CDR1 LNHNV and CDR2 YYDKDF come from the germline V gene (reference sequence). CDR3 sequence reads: CATSSTGRETQYF. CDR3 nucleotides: TGTGCCACCAGCAGTACAGGGAGAGAGACCCAGTACTTC. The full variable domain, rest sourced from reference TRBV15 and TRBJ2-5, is DAMVIQNPRYQVTQFGKPVTLSCSQTLNHNVMYWYQQKSSQAPKLLFHYYDKDFNNEADTPDNFQSRRPNTSFCFLDIRSPGLGDTAMYLCATSSTGRETQYFGPGTRLLVL.

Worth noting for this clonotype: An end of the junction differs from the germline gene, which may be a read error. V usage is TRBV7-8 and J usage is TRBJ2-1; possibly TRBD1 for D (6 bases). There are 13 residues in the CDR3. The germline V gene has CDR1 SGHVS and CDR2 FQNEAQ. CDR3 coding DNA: TGTGCCAGCAGCTGGGACATCTACAATGAGCTGTTCTTC. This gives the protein CASSWDIYNELFF.

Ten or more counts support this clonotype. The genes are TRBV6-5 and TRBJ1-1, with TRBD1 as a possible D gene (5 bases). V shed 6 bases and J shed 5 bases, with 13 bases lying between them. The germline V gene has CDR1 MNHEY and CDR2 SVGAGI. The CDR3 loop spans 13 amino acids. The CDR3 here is CASRWTRRTEAFF. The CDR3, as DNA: TGTGCCAGCAGGTGGACAAGGCGGACTGAAGCTTTCTTT.

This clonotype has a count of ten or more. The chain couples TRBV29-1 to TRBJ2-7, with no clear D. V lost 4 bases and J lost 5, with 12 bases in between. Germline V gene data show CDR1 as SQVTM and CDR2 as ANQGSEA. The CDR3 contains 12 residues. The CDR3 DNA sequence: TGCAGCGTTGGTATAGGGATGAACGAGCAGTACTTC. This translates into CSVGIGMNEQYF.

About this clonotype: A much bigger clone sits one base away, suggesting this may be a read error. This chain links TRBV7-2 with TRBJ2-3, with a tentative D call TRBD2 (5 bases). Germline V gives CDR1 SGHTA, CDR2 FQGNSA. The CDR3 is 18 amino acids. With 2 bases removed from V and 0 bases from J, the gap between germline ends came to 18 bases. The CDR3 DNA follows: TGTGCCAGCAGCTTAAACCCTGTGACTGGCGGGAGCACAGATACGCAGTATTTT. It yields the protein CASSLNPVTGGSTDTQYF.

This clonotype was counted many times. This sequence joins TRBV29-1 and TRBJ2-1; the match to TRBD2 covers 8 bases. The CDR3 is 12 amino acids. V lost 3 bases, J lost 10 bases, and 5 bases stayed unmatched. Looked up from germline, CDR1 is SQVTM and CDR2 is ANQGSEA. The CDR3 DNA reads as TGCAGCGTTGAGGGGACTAGGAACGAGCAGTTCTTC. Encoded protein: CSVEGTRNEQFF.

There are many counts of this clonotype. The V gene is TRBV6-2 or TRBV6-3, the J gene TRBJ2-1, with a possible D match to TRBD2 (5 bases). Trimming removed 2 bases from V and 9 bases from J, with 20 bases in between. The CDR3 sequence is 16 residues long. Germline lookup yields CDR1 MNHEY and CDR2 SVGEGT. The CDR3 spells CASSYQALASTTEQFF. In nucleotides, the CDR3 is TGTGCCAGCAGTTACCAGGCCTTAGCGTCTACAACTGAGCAGTTCTTC.

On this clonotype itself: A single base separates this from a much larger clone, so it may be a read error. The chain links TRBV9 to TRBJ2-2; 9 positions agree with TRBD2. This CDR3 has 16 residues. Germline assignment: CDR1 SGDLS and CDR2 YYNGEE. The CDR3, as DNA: TGTGCCAGCAGCGAGGCTAGCGGGGAGAACACCGGGGAGCTGTCTTTT. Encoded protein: CASSEASGENTGELSF. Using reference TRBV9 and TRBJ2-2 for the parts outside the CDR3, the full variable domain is DSGVTQTPKHLITATGQRVTLRCSPRSGDLSVYWYQQSLDQGLQFLIQYYNGEERAKGNILERFSAQQFPDLHSELNLSSLELGDSALYFCASSEASGENTGELSFGEGSRLTVL.

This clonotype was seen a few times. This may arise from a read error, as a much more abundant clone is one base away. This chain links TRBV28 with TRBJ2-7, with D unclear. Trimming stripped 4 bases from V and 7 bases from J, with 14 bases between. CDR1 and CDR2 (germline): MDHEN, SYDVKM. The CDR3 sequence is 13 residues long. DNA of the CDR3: TGTGCCAGCAGTTCGGGTACATCGCGGGAGCAGTACTTC. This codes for CASSSGTSREQYF.

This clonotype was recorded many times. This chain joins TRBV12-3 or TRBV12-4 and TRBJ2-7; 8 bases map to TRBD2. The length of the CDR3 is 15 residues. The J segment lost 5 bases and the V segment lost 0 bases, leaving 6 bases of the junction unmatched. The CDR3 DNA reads TGTGCCAGCAGTTTAGCAGGAGCGGGAGACCACGAGCAGTACTTC. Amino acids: CASSLAGAGDHEQYF.

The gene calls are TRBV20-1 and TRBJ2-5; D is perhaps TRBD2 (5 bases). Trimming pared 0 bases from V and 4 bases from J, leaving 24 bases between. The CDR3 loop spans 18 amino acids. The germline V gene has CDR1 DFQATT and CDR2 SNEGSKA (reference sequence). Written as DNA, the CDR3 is TGCAGTGCTAGAGATTCTTCCCGGGGTGTTACGTCAGGAGAGACCCAGTACTTC. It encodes CSARDSSRGVTSGETQYF.

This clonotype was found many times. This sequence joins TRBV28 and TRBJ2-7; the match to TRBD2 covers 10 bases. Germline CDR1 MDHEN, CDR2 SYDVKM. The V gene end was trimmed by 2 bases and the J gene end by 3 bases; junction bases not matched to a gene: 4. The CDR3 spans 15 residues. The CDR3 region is CASSLEASGSYEQYF. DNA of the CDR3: TGTGCCAGCAGTTTAGAGGCTAGCGGGAGCTACGAGCAGTACTTC.

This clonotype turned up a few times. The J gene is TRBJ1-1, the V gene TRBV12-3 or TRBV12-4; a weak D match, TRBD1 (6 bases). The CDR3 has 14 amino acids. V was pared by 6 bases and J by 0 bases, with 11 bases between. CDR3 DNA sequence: TGTGCCAGCAGCCAACAGGGCATGAACACTGAAGCTTTCTTT. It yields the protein CASSQQGMNTEAFF.

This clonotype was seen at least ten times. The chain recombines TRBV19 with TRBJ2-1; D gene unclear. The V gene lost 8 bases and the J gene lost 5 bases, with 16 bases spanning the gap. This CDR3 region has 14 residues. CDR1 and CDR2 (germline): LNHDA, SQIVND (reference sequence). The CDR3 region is CASHRAGFNNEQFF. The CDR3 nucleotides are TGTGCCAGTCATAGGGCAGGTTTTAACAATGAGCAGTTCTTC. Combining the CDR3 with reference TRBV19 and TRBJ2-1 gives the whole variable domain DGGITQSPKYLFRKEGQNVTLSCEQNLNHDAMYWYRQDPGQGLRLIYYSQIVNDFQKGDIAEGYSVSREKKESFPLTVTSAQKNPTAFYLCASHRAGFNNEQFFGPGTRLTVL.

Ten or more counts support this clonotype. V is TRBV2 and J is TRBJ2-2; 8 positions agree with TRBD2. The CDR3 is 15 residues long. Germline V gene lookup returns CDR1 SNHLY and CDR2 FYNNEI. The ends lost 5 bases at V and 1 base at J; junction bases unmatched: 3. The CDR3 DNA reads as TGTGCCAGCAGTAAGGCGGGAGGGAACACCGGGGAGCTGTTTTTT. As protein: CASSKAGGNTGELFF.

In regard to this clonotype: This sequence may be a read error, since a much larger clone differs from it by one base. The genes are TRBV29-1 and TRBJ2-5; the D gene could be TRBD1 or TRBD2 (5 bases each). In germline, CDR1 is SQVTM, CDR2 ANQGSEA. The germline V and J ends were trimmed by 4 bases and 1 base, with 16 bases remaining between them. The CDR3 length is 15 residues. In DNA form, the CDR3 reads TGCAGCGTTGTCATCGCTGGGACGGTCCAAGAGACCCAGTACTTC. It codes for CSVVIAGTVQETQYF.

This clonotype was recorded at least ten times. CDR3 in amino acids: CASSEGPGSQPQHF. Written as DNA, the CDR3 is TGTGCCAGCAGCGAGGGCCCCGGATCGCAGCCCCAGCATTTT. V is TRBV9 and J is TRBJ1-5; D gene ambiguous. The germline V gene has CDR1 SGDLS and CDR2 YYNGEE. V lost 3 bases and J 7 bases, leaving 14 bases between the germline ends. CDR3 length equals 14 residues.

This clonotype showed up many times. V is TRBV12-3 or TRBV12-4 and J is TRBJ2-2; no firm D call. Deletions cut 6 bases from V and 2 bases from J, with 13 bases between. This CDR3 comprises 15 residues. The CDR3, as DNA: TGTGCCAGCAGCCTGAGTTGGGCCAACACCGGGGAGCTGTTTTTT. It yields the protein CASSLSWANTGELFF.

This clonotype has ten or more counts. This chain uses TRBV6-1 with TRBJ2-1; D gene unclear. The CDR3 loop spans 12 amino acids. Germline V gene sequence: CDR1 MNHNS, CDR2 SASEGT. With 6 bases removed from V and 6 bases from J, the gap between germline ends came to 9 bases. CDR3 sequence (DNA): TGTGCCAGCAGCCCGATGCCCAATGAGCAGTTCTTC. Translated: CASSPMPNEQFF.

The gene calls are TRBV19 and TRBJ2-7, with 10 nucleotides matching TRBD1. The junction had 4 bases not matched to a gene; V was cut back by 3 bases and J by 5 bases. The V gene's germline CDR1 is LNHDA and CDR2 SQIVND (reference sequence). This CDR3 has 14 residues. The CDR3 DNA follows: TGTGCCAGTAGTATTGACAGGGGGCCTAACGAGCAGTACTTC. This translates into CASSIDRGPNEQYF.

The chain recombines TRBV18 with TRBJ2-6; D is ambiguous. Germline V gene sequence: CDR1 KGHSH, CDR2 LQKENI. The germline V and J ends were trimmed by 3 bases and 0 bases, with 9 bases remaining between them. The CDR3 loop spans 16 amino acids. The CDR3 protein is CASSPVGYSGANVLTF. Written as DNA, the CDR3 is TGTGCCAGCTCACCGGTGGGTTACTCTGGGGCCAACGTCCTGACTTTC.

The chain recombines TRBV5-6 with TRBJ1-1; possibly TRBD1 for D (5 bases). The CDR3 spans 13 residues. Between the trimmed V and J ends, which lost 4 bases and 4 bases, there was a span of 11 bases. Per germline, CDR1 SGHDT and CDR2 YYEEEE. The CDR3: CASSLLGRTEAFF. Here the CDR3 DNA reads TGTGCCAGCAGCCTTCTGGGGCGCACTGAAGCTTTCTTT.

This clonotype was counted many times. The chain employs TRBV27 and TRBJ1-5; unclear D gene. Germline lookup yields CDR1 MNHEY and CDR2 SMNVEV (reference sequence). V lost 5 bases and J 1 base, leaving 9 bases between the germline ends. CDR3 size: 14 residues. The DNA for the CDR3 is TGTGCCAGCAGTCGCACAGAAAGCAATCAGCCCCAGCATTTT. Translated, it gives CASSRTESNQPQHF.

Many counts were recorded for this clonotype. The chain's CDR3 is CASKVLGGTDTQYF. CDR3 nucleotide sequence: TGTGCCAGCAAGGTCCTGGGGGGCACAGATACGCAGTATTTT. V and J are TRBV7-9 and TRBJ2-3; either TRBD1 or TRBD2 may supply D (5 bases each). CDR1 and CDR2 (germline): SEHNR, FQNEAQ (reference sequence). CDR3 length equals 14 residues. Trimming pared 7 bases from V and 1 base from J, leaving 12 bases between.

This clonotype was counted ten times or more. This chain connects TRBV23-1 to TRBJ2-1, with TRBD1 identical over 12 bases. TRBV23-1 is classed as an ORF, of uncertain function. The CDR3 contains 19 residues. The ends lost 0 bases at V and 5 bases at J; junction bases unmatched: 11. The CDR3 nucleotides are TGCGCCAGCAGTCAATCCCCCACCGGGACAGGGGGCATCCACAATGAGCAGTTCTTC. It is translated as CASSQSPTGTGGIHNEQFF.

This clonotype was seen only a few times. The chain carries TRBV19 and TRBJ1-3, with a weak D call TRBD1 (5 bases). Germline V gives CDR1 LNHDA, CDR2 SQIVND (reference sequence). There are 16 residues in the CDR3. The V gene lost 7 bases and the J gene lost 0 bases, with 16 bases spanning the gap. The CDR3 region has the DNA TGTGCCAGTACCCAAGCGGGGGTGAGCTCTGGAAACACCATATATTTT. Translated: CASTQAGVSSGNTIYF. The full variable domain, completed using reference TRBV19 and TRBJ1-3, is DGGITQSPKYLFRKEGQNVTLSCEQNLNHDAMYWYRQDPGQGLRLIYYSQIVNDFQKGDIAEGYSVSREKKESFPLTVTSAQKNPTAFYLCASTQAGVSSGNTIYFGEGSWLTVV.

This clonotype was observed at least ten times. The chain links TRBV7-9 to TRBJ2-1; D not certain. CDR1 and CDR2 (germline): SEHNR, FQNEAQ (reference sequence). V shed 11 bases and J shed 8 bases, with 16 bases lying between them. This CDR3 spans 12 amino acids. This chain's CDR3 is CAGEPPLDEQFF. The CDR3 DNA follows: TGTGCCGGCGAACCCCCATTGGATGAGCAGTTCTTC.